This TCR beta chain was found in a study of T cell changes during pregnancy in multiple sclerosis. In this sample, this clone turned up once. Repertoires were generated with immunoSEQ multiplex PCR, while TCRdb's copy carries only in-frame clones and drops some. This table holds 91,000 or so clones, 90% to 95% found once. This CDR3 region has 14 residues. The germline V gene encodes CDR1 SGHTA and CDR2 FQGNSA. V lost 3 bases, J lost 4 bases, and 12 bases lay in between. The sample consisted of peripheral blood, taken after pregnancy. The source of this sequence is a female donor with multiple sclerosis, enrolled in a pregnancy study. This sequence joins TRBV7-2 and TRBJ2-5; D is perhaps TRBD1 (6 bases). Written as DNA, the CDR3 is TGTGCCAGCAGCTTCTCAGGGGCGGGAGAGACCCAGTACTTC. This sequence encodes CASSFSGAGETQYF.